Listed below are T cell receptor beta chains from one sample, sequenced in a study of shared T cell receptors in the human thymus. Profiled with immunoSEQ multiplex PCR; TCRdb holds only in-frame clones, not every one. The table shows hundreds of thousands of clones, with approximately 80% occurring only once. The same specimen was also included in a second study, on human thymus T cells.

The specimen sequenced was thymocytes. Source of these receptors: a boy under two years old with a congenital heart defect. Each CDR3 is given with its conserved first and last residue. The D gene is left open where the match is weak. The size entry is marked missing in some rows and otherwise reads once, few, many or a size class.

-	-	TRBV11-2	TRBJ2-2	CASSLVSSGELFF	TGTGCCAGCAGCTTGGTTAGCTCCGGGGAGCTGTTTTTT
-	TRBD2	TRBV15	TRBJ2-2	CATSRDRRGREEYGSDTGELFF	TGTGCCACCAGCAGAGACCGACGGGGGCGGGAGGAGTATGGGTCCGACACCGGGGAGCTGTTTTTT
-	TRBD1	TRBV27	TRBJ2-7	CASSPSQGPYEQYF	TGTGCCAGCAGTCCCTCACAGGGGCCCTACGAGCAGTACTTC
few	-	TRBV5-1	TRBJ1-2	CASSLVQGFNYGYTF	TGCGCCAGCAGCTTGGTACAGGGATTTAACTATGGCTACACCTTC
-	TRBD2	TRBV5-4	TRBJ2-1	CASSPKTSGRVNEQFF	TGTGCCAGCAGCCCAAAGACTAGCGGGAGGGTCAATGAGCAGTTCTTC
-	TRBD1	TRBV14	TRBJ2-7	CASSQNRGAYPYEQYF	TGTGCCAGCAGCCAGAACAGGGGGGCATACCCCTACGAGCAGTACTTC
-	TRBD1	TRBV5-4	TRBJ1-1	CASSGQGAHSLMNTEAFF	TGTGCTAGCAGCGGACAGGGGGCCCATTCCCTAATGAACACTGAAGCTTTCTTT
-	-	TRBV27	TRBJ2-7	CASSLRGGGDEQYF	TGTGCCAGCAGTTTAAGGGGGGGCGGCGACGAGCAGTACTTC
few	-	TRBV2	TRBJ1-4	CASRTGSGGEKLFF	TGTGCCAGCAGGACCGGTTCCGGGGGTGAAAAACTGTTTTTT
-	TRBD1	TRBV18	TRBJ1-1	CASSPNRDRGSEAFF	TGTGCCAGCTCGCCGAACCGGGACAGGGGTTCTGAAGCTTTCTTT
once	-	TRBV19	TRBJ1-1	CASSISGNTEAFF	TGTGCCAGTAGTATTTCAGGGAACACTGAAGCTTTCTTT
-	-	TRBV9	TRBJ1-1	CASSVGQGSTEAFF	TGTGCCAGCAGCGTAGGCCAGGGAAGCACTGAAGCTTTCTTT
-	TRBD2	TRBV18	TRBJ2-7	CASSPIQAGAPYEQYF	TGTGCCAGCTCTCCCATTCAAGCGGGGGCACCCTACGAGCAGTACTTC
few	-	TRBV19	TRBJ1-1	CASNPGMNTEAFF	TGTGCCAGTAACCCGGGGATGAACACTGAAGCTTTCTTT
-	TRBD1	TRBV6-6	TRBJ1-1	CASSPEDRPMNTEAFF	TGTGCCAGCAGCCCAGAGGACAGGCCCATGAACACTGAAGCTTTCTTT
once	-	TRBV2	TRBJ2-7	CASSEEAGYYEQYF	TGTGCCAGCAGTGAAGAGGCGGGGTACTACGAGCAGTACTTC
-	TRBD1	TRBV19	TRBJ1-5	CASSVAQGWNNQPQHF	TGTGCCAGTAGTGTAGCACAGGGGTGGAACAATCAGCCCCAGCATTTT
-	TRBD1	TRBV19	TRBJ1-4	CASSGRTGRKVKTNEKLFF	TGTGCCAGTAGTGGCCGGACAGGGCGGAAGGTTAAGACTAATGAAAAACTGTTTTTT
-	-	TRBV6-1	TRBJ1-3	CASSESGGQGNTIYF	TGTGCCAGCAGTGAATCGGGCGGGCAAGGAAACACCATATATTTT
-	-	TRBV14	TRBJ2-2	CASSQDRGRKGGELFF	TGTGCCAGCAGCCAAGATAGAGGGAGGAAGGGCGGGGAGCTGTTTTTT
-	-	TRBV11-2	TRBJ2-1	CASSLSAQRQYNEQFF	TGTGCCAGCAGCTTATCAGCACAGCGACAGTACAATGAGCAGTTCTTC
-	-	TRBV4-3	TRBJ2-7	CASSQAGSTYEQYF	TGCGCCAGCAGCCAGGCCGGGTCTACCTACGAGCAGTACTTC
-	TRBD1	TRBV18	TRBJ1-1	CASSPPNPGQLARGYTEAFF	TGTGCCAGCTCACCACCGAACCCGGGACAGCTGGCCAGGGGGTACACTGAAGCTTTCTTT
-	TRBD2	TRBV4-3	TRBJ2-1	CASSRRGGSDYNEQFF	TGCGCCAGCAGCCGCCGCGGGGGTAGCGACTACAATGAGCAGTTCTTC
-	-	TRBV4-3	TRBJ2-3	CASSQEEEERGTDTQYF	TGCGCCAGCAGCCAAGAGGAAGAGGAGCGGGGCACAGATACGCAGTATTTT
-	TRBD1	TRBV30	TRBJ2-5	CAWSPRDSQETQYF	TGTGCCTGGAGTCCCCGGGACAGCCAAGAGACCCAGTACTTC